The 5 T cell receptor beta chains presented below share a single source sample, sequenced in a study of shared clonotypes between healthy human individuals. TCRdb's table, derived via immunoSEQ multiplex PCR, lists solely in-frame clones and lacks some. Of about 1.5 million clones listed, around 95% are singletons. The sequenced sample consisted of naive CD4+ T cells sorted from blood. Documented subset: CD45RA+ positively selected. Receptor source: a man younger than 40 in good health.

The chain links TRBV18 to TRBJ2-4; TRBD2 agrees at 7 bases. The germline CDR1 and CDR2 sequences are KGHSH and LQKENI. The CDR3 totals 20 residues. With V trimmed by 0 bases and J by 3 bases, 17 bases remained unmatched. The CDR3 bases are TGTGCCAGCTCACCACCGGTCTCGATTGGGGCGGGAGCGGTCAAAAACATTCAGTACTTC. Translated: CASSPPVSIGAGAVKNIQYF.

The V gene is TRBV7-2, the J gene TRBJ2-3, with a possible D match to TRBD2 (5 bases). This CDR3 has 14 residues. CDR1 and CDR2 from the germline V gene are SGHTA and FQGNSA. V lost 7 bases and J lost 1, with 12 bases in between. DNA of the CDR3: TGTGCCAGCACGGAGGACCTCGGCACAGATACGCAGTATTTT. Protein sequence: CASTEDLGTDTQYF.

The chain joins TRBV30 to TRBJ1-5; no definite D call. V dropped 1 base and J dropped 5 bases, with 9 bases sitting between them. Per germline, CDR1 GTSNPN and CDR2 SVGIG (reference sequence). The CDR3 runs 13 residues. Written as DNA, the CDR3 is TGTGCCTGGAGTGGGTCTGGGGATCAGCCCCAGCATTTT. The encoded protein is CAWSGSGDQPQHF.

The chain joins TRBV5-4 to TRBJ2-1; TRBD2 matches 7 bases. The V and J ends lost 4 bases and 3 bases, in that order; junction bases with no gene match: 7. Germline CDR1 and CDR2: SGHNT and YYREEE (reference sequence). This CDR3 comprises 15 residues. The chain's CDR3 is CASSPGGSGYNEQFF. As DNA, the CDR3 is TGTGCCAGCAGCCCGGGGGGTAGCGGCTACAATGAGCAGTTCTTC.

This chain joins TRBV23-1 and TRBJ2-7; 11 bases align to TRBD2. TRBV23-1 counts as an open reading frame of uncertain function. The CDR3 is made up of 16 amino acids. V shed 2 bases and J 4 bases; nucleotides not matched to a gene: 7. CDR3 sequence reads: CASSQGTSGTNYEQYF. In DNA, the CDR3 is TGCGCCAGCAGTCAAGGGACTAGCGGAACAAATTACGAGCAGTACTTC.